This note documents a single T cell receptor (beta chain) sequence. The length of the CDR3 is 15 residues. Unmatched junction bases numbered 5, after V lost 2 bases and J lost 9 bases. Germline V CDR1 and CDR2: SGHRS, YFSETQ. TCRdb keeps only in-frame clones here, not all; method: immunoSEQ multiplex PCR. The table lists 150,000 to 200,000 clones, approximately 87% of them singletons, with 11% in the top ten. The data derive from a study of blood T cell repertoires in COVID-19. Sequenced: peripheral blood. The gene calls are TRBV5-1 and TRBJ1-6, with TRBD1 matching 10 bases. This TCR was sampled from a woman between 55 and 75 years old with COVID-19, enrolled during active disease. DNA of the CDR3: TGCGCCAGCAGCTTAGAGGGACAGGGGTCTTCACCCCTCCACTTT. This gives the protein CASSLEGQGSSPLHF.